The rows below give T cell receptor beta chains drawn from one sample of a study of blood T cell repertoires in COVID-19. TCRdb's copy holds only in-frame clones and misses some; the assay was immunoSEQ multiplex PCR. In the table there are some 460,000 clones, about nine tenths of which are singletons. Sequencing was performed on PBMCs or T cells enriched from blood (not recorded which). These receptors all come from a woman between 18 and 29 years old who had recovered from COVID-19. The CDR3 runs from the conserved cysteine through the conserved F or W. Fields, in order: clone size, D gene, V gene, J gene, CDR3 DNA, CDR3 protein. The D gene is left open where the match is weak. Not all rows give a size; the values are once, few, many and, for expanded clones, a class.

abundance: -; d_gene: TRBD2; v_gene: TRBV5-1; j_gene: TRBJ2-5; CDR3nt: TGCGCCAGCAGGGGAGGGCGGGGATCGCAAGAGACCCAGTACTTC; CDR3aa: CASRGGRGSQETQYF
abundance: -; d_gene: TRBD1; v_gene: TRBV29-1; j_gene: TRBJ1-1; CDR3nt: TGCAGCGTTGAGAACAGGGGGCCGAACACTGAAGCTTTCTTT; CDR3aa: CSVENRGPNTEAFF
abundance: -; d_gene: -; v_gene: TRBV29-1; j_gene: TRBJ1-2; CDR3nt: TGCAGCGTTGATGCAGGGTCGGGAGCCTATGGCTACACCTTC; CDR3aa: CSVDAGSGAYGYTF
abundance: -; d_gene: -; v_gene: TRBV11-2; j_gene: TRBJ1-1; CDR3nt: TGTGCCAGCAGCTTACGCAGGGAAGCTTTCTTT; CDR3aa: CASSLRREAFF
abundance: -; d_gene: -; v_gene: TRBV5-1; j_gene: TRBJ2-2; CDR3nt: TGCGCCAGCAGCTCGTTCGGGACACCGAACACCGGGGAGCTGTTTTTT; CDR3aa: CASSSFGTPNTGELFF
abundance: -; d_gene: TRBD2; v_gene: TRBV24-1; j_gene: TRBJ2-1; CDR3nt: TGTGCCACCAGTGATTCTGCCGGGGGGGCCTACAATGAGCAGTTCTTC; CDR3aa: CATSDSAGGAYNEQFF
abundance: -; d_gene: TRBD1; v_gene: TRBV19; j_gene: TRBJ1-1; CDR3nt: TGTGCCAGTAAATTCGGGACAGGGCCGAACACTGAAGCTTTCTTT; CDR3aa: CASKFGTGPNTEAFF
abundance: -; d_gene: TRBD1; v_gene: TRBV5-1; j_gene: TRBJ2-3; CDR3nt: TGCGCCAGCAGCTCCCGACAGGGTTTCACAGATACGCAGTATTTT; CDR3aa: CASSSRQGFTDTQYF
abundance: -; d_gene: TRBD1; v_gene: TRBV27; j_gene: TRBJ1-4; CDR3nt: TGTGCCAGCAGTTTTTTGGGGACAGGGGGCCTCACTAATGAAAAACTGTTTTTT; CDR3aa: CASSFLGTGGLTNEKLFF
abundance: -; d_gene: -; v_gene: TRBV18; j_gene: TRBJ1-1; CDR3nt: TGTGCCAGCTCACTCCGTACGGGTTGGGCTTTCTTT; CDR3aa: CASSLRTGWAFF
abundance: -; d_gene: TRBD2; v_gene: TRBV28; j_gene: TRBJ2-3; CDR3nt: TGTGCCAGCAGTTGCTCCCTAGCGGGGGGGCCCCCTTGCACAGATACGCAGTATTTT; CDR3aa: CASSCSLAGGPPCTDTQYF
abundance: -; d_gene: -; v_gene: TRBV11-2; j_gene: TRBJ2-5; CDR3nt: TGTGCCAGCAGCTTAGCTCCTAGCTCAGGAGAGACCCAGTACTTC; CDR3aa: CASSLAPSSGETQYF
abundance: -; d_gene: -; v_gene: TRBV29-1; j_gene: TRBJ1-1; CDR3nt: TGCAGCGTTGAACAGGGGAACACTGAAGCTTTCTTT; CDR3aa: CSVEQGNTEAFF
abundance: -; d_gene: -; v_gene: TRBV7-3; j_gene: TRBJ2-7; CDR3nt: TGTGCCAGCAGCTTCCCCGGAGATAGGAGCTCCTACGAGCAGTACTTC; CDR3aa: CASSFPGDRSSYEQYF
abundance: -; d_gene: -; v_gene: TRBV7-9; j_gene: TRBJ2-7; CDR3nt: TGTGCCAGCAGCTTAGCTGGGGACTTCGCCTACGAGCAGTACTTC; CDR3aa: CASSLAGDFAYEQYF
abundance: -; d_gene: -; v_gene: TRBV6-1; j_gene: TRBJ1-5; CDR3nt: TGTGCCAGCAGTGACCAGGCCTACAATCAGCCCCAGCATTTT; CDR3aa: CASSDQAYNQPQHF
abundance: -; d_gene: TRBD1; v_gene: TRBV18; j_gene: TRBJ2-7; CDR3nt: TGTGCCTCCACCCGGGACAGTAATAACGAGCAGTACTTC; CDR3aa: CASTRDSNNEQYF
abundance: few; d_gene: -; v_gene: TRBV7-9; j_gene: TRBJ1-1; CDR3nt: TGTGCCAGCAGCTTAGCAGGCAGGGGCCCTGAAGCTTTCTTT; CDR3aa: CASSLAGRGPEAFF